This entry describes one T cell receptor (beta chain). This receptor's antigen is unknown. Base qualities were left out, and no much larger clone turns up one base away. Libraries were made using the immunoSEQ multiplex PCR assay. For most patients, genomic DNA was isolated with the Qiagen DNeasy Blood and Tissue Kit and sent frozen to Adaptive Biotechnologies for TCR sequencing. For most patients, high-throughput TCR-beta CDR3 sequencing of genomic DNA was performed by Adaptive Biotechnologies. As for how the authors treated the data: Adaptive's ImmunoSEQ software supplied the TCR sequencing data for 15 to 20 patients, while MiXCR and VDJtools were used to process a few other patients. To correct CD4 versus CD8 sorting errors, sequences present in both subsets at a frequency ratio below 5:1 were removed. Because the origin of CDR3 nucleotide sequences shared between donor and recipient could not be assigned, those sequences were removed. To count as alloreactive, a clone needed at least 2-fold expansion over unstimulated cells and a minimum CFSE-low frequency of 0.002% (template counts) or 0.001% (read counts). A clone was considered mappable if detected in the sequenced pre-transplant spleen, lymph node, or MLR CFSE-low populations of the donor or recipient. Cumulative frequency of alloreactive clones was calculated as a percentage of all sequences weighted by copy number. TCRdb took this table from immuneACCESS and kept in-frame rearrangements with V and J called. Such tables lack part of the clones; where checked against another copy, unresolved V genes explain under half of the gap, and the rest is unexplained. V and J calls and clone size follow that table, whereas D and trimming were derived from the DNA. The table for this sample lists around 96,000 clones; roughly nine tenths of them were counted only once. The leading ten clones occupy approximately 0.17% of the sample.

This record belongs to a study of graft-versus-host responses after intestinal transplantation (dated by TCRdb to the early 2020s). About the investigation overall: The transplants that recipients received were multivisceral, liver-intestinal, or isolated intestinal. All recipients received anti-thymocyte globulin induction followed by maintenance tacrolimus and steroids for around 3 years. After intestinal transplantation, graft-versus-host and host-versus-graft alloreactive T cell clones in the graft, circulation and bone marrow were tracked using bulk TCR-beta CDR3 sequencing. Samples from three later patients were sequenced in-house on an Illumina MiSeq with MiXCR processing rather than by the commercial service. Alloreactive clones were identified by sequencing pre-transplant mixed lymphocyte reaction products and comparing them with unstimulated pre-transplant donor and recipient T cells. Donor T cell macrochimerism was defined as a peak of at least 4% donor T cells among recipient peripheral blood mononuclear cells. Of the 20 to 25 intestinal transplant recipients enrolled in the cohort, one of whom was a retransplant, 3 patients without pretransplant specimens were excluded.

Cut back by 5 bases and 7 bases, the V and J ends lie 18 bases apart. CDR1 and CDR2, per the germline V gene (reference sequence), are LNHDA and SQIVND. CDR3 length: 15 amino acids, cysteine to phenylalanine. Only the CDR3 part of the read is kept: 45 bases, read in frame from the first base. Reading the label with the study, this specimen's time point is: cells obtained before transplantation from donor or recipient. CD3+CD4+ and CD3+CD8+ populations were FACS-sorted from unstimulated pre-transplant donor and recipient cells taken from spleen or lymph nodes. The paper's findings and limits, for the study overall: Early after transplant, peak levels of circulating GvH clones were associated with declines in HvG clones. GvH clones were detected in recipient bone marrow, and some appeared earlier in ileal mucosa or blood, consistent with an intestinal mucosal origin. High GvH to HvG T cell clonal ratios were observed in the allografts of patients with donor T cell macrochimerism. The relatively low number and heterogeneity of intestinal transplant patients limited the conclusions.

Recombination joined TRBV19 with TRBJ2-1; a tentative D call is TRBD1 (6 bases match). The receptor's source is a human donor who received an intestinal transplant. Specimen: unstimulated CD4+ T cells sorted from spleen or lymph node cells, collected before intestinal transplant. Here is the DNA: TGTGCCAGTAGTCAACGAAGAGACAGGACTAATGAGCAGTTCTTC. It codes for CASSQRRDRTNEQFF.